These 26 T cell receptor beta chains came from one sample sequenced in a study of control samples from healthy donors and cancer patients. Some clones are missing from TCRdb's copy, which holds only in-frame ones; the method was immunoSEQ multiplex PCR. The sample consists of 95,000 to 150,000 clones, about 91% of them appearing once. Sample: blood. Receptors were obtained from a man in his forties in good health.

This chain uses TRBV28 with TRBJ1-2, with TRBD1 matching 7 bases. Germline CDR1 reads MDHEN; CDR2 reads SYDVKM. The CDR3 contains 13 residues. V lost 7 bases to trimming and J lost 2 bases; unmatched junction nucleotides: 4. CDR3 nucleotides: TGTGCCAGCAAAACGACAGGGAACTATGGCTACACCTTC. As protein: CASKTTGNYGYTF.

The chain employs TRBV7-9 and TRBJ1-5; 8 bases fit TRBD1. CDR1 and CDR2 (germline): SEHNR, FQNEAQ (reference sequence). The CDR3 is 15 residues long. Trimming at V came to 5 bases and at J to 6 bases, leaving 9 bases not matched to a gene. The CDR3 here is CASSENSGGGQPQHF. The CDR3, as DNA: TGTGCCAGCAGCGAAAATTCAGGGGGCGGTCAGCCCCAGCATTTT. Looking up the rest from reference TRBV7-9 and TRBJ1-5 gives the full variable domain: DTGVSQNPRHKITKRGQNVTFRCDPISEHNRLYWYRQTLGQGPEFLTYFQNEAQLEKSRLLSDRFSAERPKGSFSTLEIQRTEQGDSAMYLCASSENSGGGQPQHFGDGTRLSIL.

The chain uses TRBV24-1 and TRBJ1-1, with D possibly TRBD1 on 5 matching bases. This CDR3 spans 12 amino acids. V gave up 8 bases and J gave up 11 bases, with 17 bases separating them. Germline V gene lookup returns CDR1 KGHDR and CDR2 SFDVKD. In DNA, the CDR3 is TGTGCCACCACCACCCCCGAGGGGAGGGCTTTCTTT. It is translated as CATTTPEGRAFF.

The chain combines TRBV7-9 with TRBJ1-2; 10 bases line up with TRBD1. Per the germline V gene, CDR1 is SEHNR and CDR2 is FQNEAQ (reference sequence). V lost 4 bases to trimming and J lost 7 bases; unmatched junction nucleotides: 6. CDR3 length: 14 residues. This CDR3 reads CASSSGTGDIGYTF. CDR3 DNA sequence: TGTGCCAGCAGCTCCGGGACAGGGGACATTGGCTACACCTTC.

The table lists this clone with a few counts. The CDR3 DNA reads as TGTGCCACCAGTGAATACAGGGGTTCACCCCTCCACTTT. This sequence encodes CATSEYRGSPLHF. This rearrangement joins TRBV24-1 to TRBJ1-6, with 7 bases matching TRBD1. The germline V gene has CDR1 KGHDR and CDR2 SFDVKD. The CDR3 covers 13 residues. The V segment lost 4 bases and the J segment 9 bases; nucleotides outside the gene matches: 2.

V gene TRBV19 combines with J gene TRBJ1-4; D is ambiguous. V was cut by 4 bases and J by 0 bases, with 9 bases left in between. This CDR3 has 15 amino acids. CDR1 is LNHDA, CDR2 SQIVND, per germline (reference sequence). The CDR3 spells CASSRWAATNEKLFF. CDR3 DNA: TGTGCCAGTAGTAGGTGGGCGGCAACTAATGAAAAACTGTTTTTT. The full variable domain, rest sourced from reference TRBV19 and TRBJ1-4, is DGGITQSPKYLFRKEGQNVTLSCEQNLNHDAMYWYRQDPGQGLRLIYYSQIVNDFQKGDIAEGYSVSREKKESFPLTVTSAQKNPTAFYLCASSRWAATNEKLFFGSGTQLSVL.

The chain joins TRBV9 to TRBJ1-3, with D possibly TRBD1 on 6 matching bases. The V gene's germline CDR1 is SGDLS and CDR2 YYNGEE. This CDR3 region has 17 residues. V dropped 0 bases and J dropped 0 bases, with 13 bases sitting between them. The CDR3 here is CASSVAVGANSGNTIYF. Here the CDR3 DNA reads TGTGCCAGCAGCGTAGCGGTGGGGGCTAACTCTGGAAACACCATATATTTT.

This clone was counted only a few times. This chain connects TRBV10-2 to TRBJ1-5; TRBD1 matches 8 bases. CDR1 is WSHSY, CDR2 SAAADI, per germline. Losses at the gene ends were 6 bases for V and 3 bases for J; bases not matched to a gene: 4. The CDR3 consists of 14 residues. The CDR3 loop reads CASREGQVNQPQHF. For the CDR3, the DNA is TGCGCCAGCAGGGAGGGACAGGTCAATCAGCCCCAGCATTTT.

The chain employs TRBV12-3 or TRBV12-4 and TRBJ2-1; D is possibly TRBD1 (6 bases). Trimming left V 6 bases short and J 4 bases short, with 10 bases between. The CDR3 spans 13 residues. The CDR3 sequence: CASRLGQYNEQFF. DNA of the CDR3: TGTGCCAGCAGACTTGGACAGTACAATGAGCAGTTCTTC.

V usage is TRBV29-1 and J usage is TRBJ1-1, with D possibly being TRBD1 (5 bases). The CDR3 contains 13 residues. The ends were cut back, 4 bases at V and 0 bases at J, with 9 bases in the middle. Germline V gene sequence: CDR1 SQVTM, CDR2 ANQGSEA. Written as DNA, the CDR3 is TGCAGCGTTGGTGACAGCATGAACACTGAAGCTTTCTTT. Translation gives CSVGDSMNTEAFF.

V usage is TRBV27 and J usage is TRBJ1-5; no definite D call. This CDR3 is built from 13 residues. Trimming left V 3 bases short and J 3 bases short, with 6 bases between. The germline gives CDR1 MNHEY, CDR2 SMNVEV (reference sequence). DNA of the CDR3: TGTGCCAGCAGTTTTGCCCCCAATCAGCCCCAGCATTTT. It translates to CASSFAPNQPQHF.

The chain recombines TRBV7-9 with TRBJ2-5; 10 bases agree with TRBD1. Germline V gene data show CDR1 as SEHNR and CDR2 as FQNEAQ (reference sequence). J gave up 5 bases and V 3 bases, and 6 bases lay outside the gene matches. The CDR3 loop spans 15 amino acids. Here the CDR3 DNA reads TGTGCCAGCAGCTTCCCGACAGGGGGCTGGGAGACCCAGTACTTC. Amino acids: CASSFPTGGWETQYF.

This chain joins TRBV10-3 and TRBJ1-5, with D possibly TRBD1 on 5 matching bases. The CDR3 is made up of 14 amino acids. The V and J ends lost 3 bases and 3 bases respectively, with 9 bases between them. In germline, CDR1 is ENHRY, CDR2 SYGVKD. CDR3 in amino acids: CAISDGGSNQPQHF. Written as DNA, the CDR3 is TGTGCCATCAGTGACGGGGGTTCCAATCAGCCCCAGCATTTT.

CDR3 loop: CAWTAGSPGYTF. CDR3 bases: TGTGCCTGGACGGCAGGGTCTCCTGGCTACACCTTC. The rearrangement uses TRBV30 and TRBJ1-2; D is possibly TRBD1 (5 bases). Germline-derived CDR1 and CDR2 are GTSNPN and SVGIG (reference sequence). The CDR3 sequence is 12 residues long. V was cut by 4 bases and J by 7 bases, with 13 bases left in between.

With respect to this clone: This may be a read error: a much more frequent sequence differs by one nucleotide. The rearrangement joins TRBV7-6 to TRBJ1-5, with D unclear. V was cut by 1 base and J by 4 bases, with 5 bases left in between. The germline V gene has CDR1 SGHVS and CDR2 FNYEAQ. This CDR3 contains 13 residues. The CDR3 sequence is CASSLDGNQPQHF. CDR3 in DNA: TGTGCCAGCAGCTTAGATGGAAATCAGCCCCAGCATTTT. Drawing the rest from reference TRBV7-6 and TRBJ1-5, the complete variable domain is GAGVSQSPRYKVTKRGQDVALRCDPISGHVSLYWYRQALGQGPEFLTYFNYEAQQDKSGLPNDRFSAERPEGSISTLTIQRTEQRDSAMYRCASSLDGNQPQHFGDGTRLSIL.

V is TRBV4-1 and J is TRBJ1-1; no reliable D call. Trimming stripped 6 bases from V and 0 bases from J, with 11 bases between. The CDR3 runs to 14 residues. Germline CDR1 is MGHRA and CDR2 is YSYEKL. In DNA, the CDR3 is TGCGCCAGCAGGACTCCCGGGGTGAACACTGAAGCTTTCTTT. Protein sequence: CASRTPGVNTEAFF.

The chain has TRBV25-1 and TRBJ2-6; D might be TRBD2 (6 bases). Looked up from germline, CDR1 is MGHDK and CDR2 is SYGVNS. V dropped 2 bases and J dropped 2 bases, with 7 bases sitting between them. The CDR3 contains 15 residues. Written as DNA, the CDR3 is TGTGCCAGCAGTGAAGGCGGGGCTGGGGCCAACGTCCTGACTTTC. Translating gives CASSEGGAGANVLTF.

The genes are TRBV3-1 (or the pseudogene TRBV3-2) and TRBJ2-1; 9 bases agree with TRBD2. The CDR3 is 17 residues long. Per the germline V gene, CDR1 is LGHDT and CDR2 is YNNKEL (reference sequence). V lost 0 bases, J lost 6 bases, and 9 bases stayed unmatched. The CDR3 region is CASSQDLLAGVSNEQFF. Here the CDR3 DNA reads TGTGCCAGCAGCCAAGATTTACTAGCGGGTGTTTCCAATGAGCAGTTCTTC.

V usage is TRBV9 and J usage is TRBJ2-3; TRBD1 agrees at 10 bases. This CDR3 has 17 amino acids. The V gene's germline CDR1 is SGDLS and CDR2 YYNGEE. Trimming removed 4 bases from V and 6 bases from J; junction bases left unmatched: 14. CDR3 in DNA: TGTGCCAGCAGCTCCGGGGGACAGGGGTTCGCAGCGGATACGCAGTATTTT. Its translation is CASSSGGQGFAADTQYF.

This chain connects TRBV11-3 to TRBJ2-3; D remains ambiguous. The CDR3 has 13 residues. Germline CDR1 reads SGHNT; CDR2 reads YENEEA. Trimming pared 3 bases from V and 2 bases from J, leaving 6 bases between. CDR3 region: CASSLAHTDTQYF. The CDR3 bases are TGTGCCAGCAGCTTGGCACACACAGATACGCAGTATTTT.

V usage is TRBV7-2 and J usage is TRBJ1-3; 9 bases align to TRBD1. The CDR3 sequence is 15 residues long. With 5 bases clipped from V and 0 bases from J, the junction kept 2 bases outside the gene matches. CDR1 SGHTA and CDR2 FQGNSA come from the germline V gene. In DNA form, the CDR3 reads TGTGCCAGCAGCGGACAGGGGTACTCTGGAAACACCATATATTTT. Its protein product is CASSGQGYSGNTIYF.

This clone was counted a single time. The V call is TRBV6-5, the J call TRBJ1-1; unclear D gene. Per germline, CDR1 MNHEY and CDR2 SVGAGI. The CDR3 totals 13 residues. The germline V and J ends were trimmed by 10 bases and 2 bases, with 14 bases remaining between them. The CDR3 region has the DNA TGTGCCACCGTCGAGCGGCATAACACTGAAGCTTTCTTT. Translation gives CATVERHNTEAFF.

The chain employs TRBV12-3 or TRBV12-4 and TRBJ1-5; D remains unclear. The CDR3 sequence is 13 residues long. The V end was cut by 6 bases, the J end by 7 bases, with 13 bases between. In nucleotides, the CDR3 is TGTGCCAGCAGGGCACGTAGCATGCAGCCCCAGCATTTT. As protein: CASRARSMQPQHF.

The J gene is TRBJ2-3, the V gene TRBV20-1; D may be TRBD2 (5 bases). The ends were cut back, 7 bases at V and 5 bases at J, with 10 bases in the middle. From germline, CDR1 is DFQATT and CDR2 SNEGSKA (reference sequence). The CDR3 spans 11 residues. CDR3 region: CSGRYGDTQYF. The CDR3 DNA sequence: TGCAGTGGGAGGTACGGAGATACGCAGTATTTT.

The rearrangement links TRBV25-1 to TRBJ1-6, with a tentative D call TRBD1 (5 bases). Germline CDR1 is MGHDK and CDR2 is SYGVNS. Trimming removed 2 bases from V and 0 bases from J, with 11 bases in between. CDR3 length equals 17 residues. CDR3 in DNA: TGTGCCAGCAGTGAAGTGGGGGTGAGCTCCTATAATTCACCCCTCCACTTT. Protein product: CASSEVGVSSYNSPLHF.

DNA of the CDR3: TGTGCCAGCAGTGTACGGGACAGGGGCACTGAAGCTTTCTTT. It codes for CASSVRDRGTEAFF. The V gene is TRBV2, the J gene TRBJ1-1; TRBD1 matches 10 bases. The CDR3 is made up of 14 amino acids. Germline loops: CDR1 SNHLY, CDR2 FYNNEI. The trim removed 4 bases at V and 4 bases at J, leaving 3 bases unmatched. Complete variable domain (other parts from reference TRBV2 and TRBJ1-1): EPEVTQTPSHQVTQMGQEVILRCVPISNHLYFYWYRQILGQKVEFLVSFYNNEISEKSEIFDDQFSVERPDGSNFTLKIRSTKLEDSAMYFCASSVRDRGTEAFFGQGTRLTVV.